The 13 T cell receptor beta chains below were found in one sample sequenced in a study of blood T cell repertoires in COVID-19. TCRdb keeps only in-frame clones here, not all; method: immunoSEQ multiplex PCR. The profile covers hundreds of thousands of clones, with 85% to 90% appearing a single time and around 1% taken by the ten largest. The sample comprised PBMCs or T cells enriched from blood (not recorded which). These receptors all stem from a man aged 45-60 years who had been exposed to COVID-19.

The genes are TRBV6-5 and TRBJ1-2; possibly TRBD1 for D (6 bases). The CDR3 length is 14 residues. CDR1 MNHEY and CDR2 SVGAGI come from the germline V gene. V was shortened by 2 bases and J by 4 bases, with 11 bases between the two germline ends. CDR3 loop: CASSYKQGVYGYTF. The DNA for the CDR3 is TGTGCCAGCAGTTACAAACAGGGCGTCTATGGCTACACCTTC.

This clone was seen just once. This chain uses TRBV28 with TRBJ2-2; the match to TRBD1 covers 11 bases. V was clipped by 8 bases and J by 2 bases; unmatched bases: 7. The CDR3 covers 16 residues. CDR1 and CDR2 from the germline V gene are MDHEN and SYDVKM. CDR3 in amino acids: CASWTGGAKNTGELFF. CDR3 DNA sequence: TGTGCCAGCTGGACAGGGGGCGCGAAAAACACCGGGGAGCTGTTTTTT.

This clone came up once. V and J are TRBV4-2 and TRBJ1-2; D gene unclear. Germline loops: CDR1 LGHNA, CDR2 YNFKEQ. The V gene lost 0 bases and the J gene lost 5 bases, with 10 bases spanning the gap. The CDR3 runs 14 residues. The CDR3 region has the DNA TGTGCCAGCAGCCAAGATGGCCGTAAATATGGCTACACCTTC. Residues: CASSQDGRKYGYTF.

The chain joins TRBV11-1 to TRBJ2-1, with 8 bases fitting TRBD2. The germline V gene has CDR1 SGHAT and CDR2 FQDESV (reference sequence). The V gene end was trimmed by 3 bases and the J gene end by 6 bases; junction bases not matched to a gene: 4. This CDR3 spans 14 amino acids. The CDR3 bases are TGTGCCAGCAGCTTGGGCGGGGGGAGCAATGAGCAGTTCTTC. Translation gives CASSLGGGSNEQFF.

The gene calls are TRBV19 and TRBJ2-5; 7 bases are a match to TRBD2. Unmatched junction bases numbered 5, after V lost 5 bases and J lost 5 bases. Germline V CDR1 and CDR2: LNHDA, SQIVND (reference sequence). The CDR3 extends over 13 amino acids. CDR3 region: CASSGGLRETQYF. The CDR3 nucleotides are TGTGCCAGTAGTGGGGGACTAAGGGAGACCCAGTACTTC.

The CDR3 nucleotides are TGTGCCAGTAGTATAGTTTCAGCGGGAGTTACCGGGGAGCTGTTTTTT. As protein: CASSIVSAGVTGELFF. The genes are TRBV19 and TRBJ2-2, with 8 nucleotides matching TRBD2. This CDR3 is built from 16 residues. Per germline, CDR1 LNHDA and CDR2 SQIVND (reference sequence). With 1 base clipped from V and 5 bases from J, the junction kept 6 bases outside the gene matches.

This CDR3 reads CASSVGGQGDSPLHF. The CDR3 DNA reads TGTGCCAGCAGCGTAGGAGGACAGGGTGATTCACCCCTCCACTTT. The genes are TRBV9 and TRBJ1-6; 8 nucleotides match TRBD1. Germline V gives CDR1 SGDLS, CDR2 YYNGEE. The V segment lost 0 bases and the J segment 8 bases; nucleotides outside the gene matches: 4. This CDR3 has 15 amino acids.

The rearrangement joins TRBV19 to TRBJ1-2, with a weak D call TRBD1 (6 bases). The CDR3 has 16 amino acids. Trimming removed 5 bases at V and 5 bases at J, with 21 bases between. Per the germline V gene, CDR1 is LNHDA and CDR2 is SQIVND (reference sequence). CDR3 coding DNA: TGTGCCAGTAGTCTATGGACAGTCCGTTCACGTTATGGCTACACCTTC. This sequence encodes CASSLWTVRSRYGYTF.

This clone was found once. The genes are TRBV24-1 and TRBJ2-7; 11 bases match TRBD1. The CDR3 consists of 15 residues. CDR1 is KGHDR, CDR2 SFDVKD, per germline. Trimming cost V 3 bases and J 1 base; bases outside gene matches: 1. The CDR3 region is CATSDRDRGSYEQYF. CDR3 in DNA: TGTGCCACCAGTGATAGGGACAGGGGGTCCTACGAGCAGTACTTC.

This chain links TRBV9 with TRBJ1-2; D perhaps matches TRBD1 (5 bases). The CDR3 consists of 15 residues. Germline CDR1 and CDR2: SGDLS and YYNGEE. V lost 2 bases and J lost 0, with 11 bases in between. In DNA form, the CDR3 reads TGTGCCAGCAGCGTGACGACAGACCCTAACTATGGCTACACCTTC. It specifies CASSVTTDPNYGYTF.

CDR3 sequence: CASSDRGDTTGELFF. The CDR3 coding sequence is TGCGCCAGCAGCGACCGGGGGGATACAACCGGGGAGCTGTTTTTT. The chain has TRBV5-1 and TRBJ2-2, with TRBD2 identical over 7 bases. J was trimmed by 5 bases and V by 4 bases; bases with no gene match: 8. The germline gives CDR1 SGHRS, CDR2 YFSETQ. This CDR3 spans 15 amino acids.

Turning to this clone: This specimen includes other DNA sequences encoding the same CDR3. CDR3 region: CASSLDRNYGYTF. In nucleotides, the CDR3 is TGTGCCAGCAGTTTGGACAGGAACTATGGCTACACCTTC. The genes are TRBV12-3 or TRBV12-4 and TRBJ1-2, with 7 positions matching TRBD1. V was pared by 3 bases and J by 2 bases, with 0 bases of the junction left unmatched. The CDR3 length is 13 residues.

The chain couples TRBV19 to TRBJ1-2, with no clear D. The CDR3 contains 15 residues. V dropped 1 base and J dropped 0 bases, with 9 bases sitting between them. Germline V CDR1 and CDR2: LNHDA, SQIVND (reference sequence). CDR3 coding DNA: TGTGCCAGTAGTATAGGGGCAGGCCCTAACTATGGCTACACCTTC. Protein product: CASSIGAGPNYGYTF.